The 16 T cell receptor beta chains reported below all come from one sample, sequenced in a study of T cell repertoires in cytomegalovirus infection. TCRdb reanalysed the reads using MiXCR and keeps one entry per CDR3 protein. The sample lists about 740,000 distinct CDR3 sequences; roughly 35% were seen once. Sequencing input: PBMCs. The source of these receptors is a human donor in good health (CMV status not recorded). Some clones in this sample may be carry-over from other donors' samples.

This clonotype has a handful of counts. The V and J genes are TRBV7-9 and TRBJ1-6, with TRBD1 matching over 9 bases. The CDR3 spans 15 residues. Germline trimming cut 5 bases from V and 9 bases from J; bases unmatched to any gene: 8. CDR1 is SEHNR, CDR2 FQNEAQ, per germline (reference sequence). CDR3 sequence (DNA): TGTGCCAGCAGCCTCAGAGGGACAGGGCCTTCACCCCTCCACTTT. Translated, it gives CASSLRGTGPSPLHF.

V usage is TRBV27 and J usage is TRBJ1-5; 8 bases agree with TRBD1. The CDR3 runs 15 residues. The V and J ends lost 3 bases and 2 bases, in that order; junction bases with no gene match: 3. Germline-derived CDR1 and CDR2 are MNHEY and SMNVEV (reference sequence). The CDR3 protein is CASSFQQGGNQPQHF. The CDR3, as DNA: TGTGCCAGCAGTTTCCAACAGGGGGGCAATCAGCCCCAGCATTTT.

In this sample, this clonotype turned up a few times. The genes are TRBV28 and TRBJ2-1, with D possibly TRBD2 on 6 matching bases. The germline V gene encodes CDR1 MDHEN and CDR2 SYDVKM. V lost 3 bases, J lost 12 bases, and 12 bases lay in between. The CDR3 has 12 residues. The CDR3 DNA sequence: TGTGCCAGCAGTTTTTGGGGGGATGGGCAGTTCTTC. It yields the protein CASSFWGDGQFF.

This rearrangement joins TRBV5-8 to TRBJ2-7; 8 nucleotides line up with TRBD1. This CDR3 is 16 amino acids long. The V gene end was trimmed by 1 base and the J gene end by 7 bases; junction bases not matched to a gene: 13. Germline V gene lookup returns CDR1 SGHTS and CDR2 YDEGEE. The CDR3 DNA reads TGTGCCAGCAGCTTGCTGTCGGCAGGGGGCACGGGGGAGCAGTACTTC. Amino acid sequence: CASSLLSAGGTGEQYF.

The chain uses TRBV28 and TRBJ2-3, with 10 bases matching TRBD2. Trimming removed 7 bases from V and 1 base from J; junction bases left unmatched: 2. The CDR3 is 14 residues long. The germline CDR1 and CDR2 sequences are MDHEN and SYDVKM. The CDR3 loop is CASKRGGGTDTQYF. CDR3 DNA: TGTGCCAGCAAGCGGGGGGGGGGCACAGATACGCAGTATTTT.

The V gene is TRBV6-5, the J gene TRBJ2-5; D ambiguous. This CDR3 comprises 14 residues. The V gene lost 6 bases and the J gene lost 0 bases, with 11 bases spanning the gap. Germline CDR1 and CDR2: MNHEY and SVGAGI. CDR3 nucleotides: TGTGCCAGCAGCCGACCTGGTGACCAAGAGACCCAGTACTTC. This sequence encodes CASSRPGDQETQYF.

This CDR3 reads CASSYGQGSSGANVLTF. CDR3 nucleotides: TGTGCCAGCAGTTATGGGCAGGGGAGCTCTGGGGCCAACGTCCTGACTTTC. The chain joins TRBV27 to TRBJ2-6, with D tentatively TRBD1 (6 bases). V lost 4 bases and J lost 0, with 13 bases in between. Germline V CDR1 and CDR2: MNHEY, SMNVEV (reference sequence). There are 17 residues in the CDR3.

In its sample, this clonotype was seen a few times. The chain joins TRBV28 to TRBJ2-7; the D gene is possibly TRBD2 (7 bases). In germline, CDR1 is MDHEN, CDR2 SYDVKM. Trimming took 7 bases from V and 4 from J, leaving 20 bases between them. The CDR3 runs 15 residues. The CDR3 bases are TGTGCCAGCACCTTGTCTGGGGGCGGGAGATACGAGCAGTACTTC. Residues: CASTLSGGGRYEQYF.

This chain uses TRBV2 with TRBJ1-5; D may be TRBD1 (5 bases). The CDR3 is 14 residues long. V shed 8 bases and J shed 0 bases, with 11 bases lying between them. The germline V gene encodes CDR1 SNHLY and CDR2 FYNNEI. The CDR3 spells CASQFGGSNQPQHF. CDR3 DNA sequence: TGTGCCAGCCAGTTTGGGGGTAGCAATCAGCCCCAGCATTTT.

Concerning this clonotype: Here the CDR3 omits its conserved ending phenylalanine or tryptophan, so a read error is the likely source. J is TRBJ2-5 and V is TRBV28; 7 bases align to TRBD1. Germline V lookup: CDR1 MDHEN, CDR2 SYDVKM. This CDR3 comprises 17 residues. Unmatched junction bases numbered 11, after V lost 3 bases and J lost 1 base. DNA of the CDR3: TGTGCCAGCAGTTTTGGCAGGGGGTTTTCCGGCCAAGAGACCCAGTACTTA. It encodes CASSFGRGFSGQETQYL.

This sequence joins TRBV5-5 and TRBJ1-2; unclear D gene. The CDR3 sequence is 13 residues long. V gave up 0 bases and J gave up 6 bases, with 9 bases separating them. The germline V gene encodes CDR1 SGHKS and CDR2 YYEKEE (reference sequence). This CDR3 is CASSLAGGNGYTF. DNA for the CDR3: TGTGCCAGCAGCTTGGCCGGAGGGAATGGCTACACCTTC.

A few counts support this clonotype. The rearrangement uses TRBV7-6 and TRBJ2-3, with D unresolved. Germline CDR1 is SGHVS and CDR2 is FNYEAQ. The V end lost 6 bases, the J end lost 3 bases, and 16 bases lay between the germline ends. The length of the CDR3 is 15 residues. CDR3 bases: TGTGCCAGCAGTCCCCTGGGTAGGAGAACAGATACGCAGTATTTT. It encodes CASSPLGRRTDTQYF.

On this clonotype: The junction and the germline gene differ at one end; a read error may be behind it. This chain links TRBV10-3 with TRBJ1-4; 7 bases are shared with TRBD1. Germline V gene data show CDR1 as ENHRY and CDR2 as SYGVKD. The CDR3 is 14 amino acids. Written as DNA, the CDR3 is TGTGCCATCAGGCCAGGGGGGACTAATGAACAACTGTTTTTT. It translates to CAIRPGGTNEQLFF.

The CDR3 region is CASSPTEGHPEAFF. The CDR3 region has the DNA TGTGCCAGCAGCCCAACGGAGGGCCACCCTGAAGCTTTCTTT. This chain joins TRBV6-8 and TRBJ1-1; D is unclear. The germline V gene encodes CDR1 MNHGY and CDR2 SAAAGT. The CDR3 has 14 amino acids. Trimming took 6 bases from V and 6 from J, leaving 17 bases between them.

The chain employs TRBV20-1 and TRBJ2-7; 8 bases agree with TRBD2. V lost 3 bases, J lost 2 bases, and 6 bases stayed unmatched. Germline V lookup: CDR1 DFQATT, CDR2 SNEGSKA (reference sequence). There are 14 residues in the CDR3. The CDR3 DNA sequence: TGCAGTGCTAGTGCGCTAGCGGGCCCCTACGAGCAGTACTTC. Its protein is CSASALAGPYEQYF.

The chain recombines TRBV28 with TRBJ2-7; TRBD2 matches 12 bases. The germline V gene encodes CDR1 MDHEN and CDR2 SYDVKM. With 6 bases clipped from V and 0 bases from J, the junction kept 15 bases outside the gene matches. There are 19 residues in the CDR3. The CDR3 DNA reads TGTGCCAGCAGAGTTTACCCGGGACTAGCGGGCGGCAGCTCCTACGAGCAGTACTTC. Its translation: CASRVYPGLAGGSSYEQYF.